This T cell receptor beta chain is from a study of T cell repertoires in cytomegalovirus infection. Study overall: In public TCR beta signatures, there were indications of both CMV infection and matching HLA type. Overall study results and limits: The response measured ex vivo was dominated by TCR beta clonotypes (HLA-C-restricted and CMV-specific). Of the TCR beta families, the public ones yielded a cumulative frequency that identified carriers of CMV plus the relevant HLA.

The CDR3 contains 17 residues. The germline CDR1 and CDR2 sequences are SGHTA and FQGNSA. TCRdb reprocessed the reads via MiXCR and lists one record per CDR3 protein. The profile shows 740,000 or so distinct CDR3 sequences, approximately 40% of them singletons. Concerning this clonotype itself: Antigen unknown. One end of the junction does not line up with germline, which may come from a read error.

The material sequenced was PBMCs. This sequence originates from a human donor in good health (CMV status not recorded). Some clones in this sample may be carry-over from other donors' samples. This chain links TRBV7-2 with TRBJ2-5; 14 nucleotides line up with TRBD2. CDR3 in DNA: TGTGTCAGCAGCCCCCGGACTAGCGGGAGGTTTCAAGAGACCCAGTACTTC. This codes for CVSSPRTSGRFQETQYF. The full variable domain, completed using reference TRBV7-2 and TRBJ2-5, is GAGVSQSPSNKVTEKGKDVELRCDPISGHTALYWYRQSLGQGLEFLIYFQGNSAPDKSGLPSDRFSAERTGGSVSTLTIQRTQQEDSAVYLCVSSPRTSGRFQETQYFGPGTRLLVL.